This T cell receptor (beta chain) was captured in a study of T-cell memory formation after mild COVID-19. TCRdb processed the 5' RACE reads anew with MiXCR; each CDR3 protein has one entry. The sample has roughly 300,000 distinct CDR3 sequences; about 13% are singletons. This receptor was obtained from a young man who had mild COVID-19 (a few samples of this study predate the infection). Cell type and time point are not known. Material for sequencing was PBMCs or a T cell subset sorted from them (not recorded which).

CDR3 in amino acids: CASSSRDRAYEQYF. CDR3 coding DNA: TGTGCCAGCAGCTCCCGGGACAGAGCCTACGAGCAGTACTTC. The chain combines TRBV3-1 with TRBJ2-7, with 7 bases aligning to TRBD1. The CDR3 has 14 amino acids. V lost 5 bases and J lost 2; bases outside the gene matches: 6. The germline CDR1 and CDR2 sequences are LGHDT and YNNKEL (reference sequence).